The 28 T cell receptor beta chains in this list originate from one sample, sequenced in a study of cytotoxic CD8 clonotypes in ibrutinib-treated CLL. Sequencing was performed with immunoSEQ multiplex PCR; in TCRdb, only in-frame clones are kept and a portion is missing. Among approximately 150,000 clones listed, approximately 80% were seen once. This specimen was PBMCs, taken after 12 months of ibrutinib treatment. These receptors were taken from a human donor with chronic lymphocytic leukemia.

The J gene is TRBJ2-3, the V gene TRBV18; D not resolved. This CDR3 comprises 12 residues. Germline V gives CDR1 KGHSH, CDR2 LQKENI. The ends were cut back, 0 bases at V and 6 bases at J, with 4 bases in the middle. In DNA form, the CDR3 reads TGTGCCAGCTCACCACCACGGGATACGCAGTATTTT. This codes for CASSPPRDTQYF.

This CDR3 reads CASSFGGRRGETQYF. The CDR3 DNA reads TGTGCCAGCAGTTTTGGCGGGAGAAGGGGAGAGACCCAGTACTTC. This sequence joins TRBV6-5 and TRBJ2-5; TRBD2 agrees at 7 bases. The CDR3 totals 15 residues. Germline CDR1 and CDR2: MNHEY and SVGAGI. The J segment lost 4 bases and the V segment lost 4 bases, leaving 9 bases of the junction unmatched.

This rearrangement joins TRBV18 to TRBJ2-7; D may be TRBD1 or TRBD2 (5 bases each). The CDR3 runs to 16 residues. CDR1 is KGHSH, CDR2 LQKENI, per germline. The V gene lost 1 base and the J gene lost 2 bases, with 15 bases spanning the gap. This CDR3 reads CASSPQGRVKTYEQYF. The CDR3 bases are TGTGCCAGCTCACCACAGGGACGGGTGAAGACCTACGAGCAGTACTTC.

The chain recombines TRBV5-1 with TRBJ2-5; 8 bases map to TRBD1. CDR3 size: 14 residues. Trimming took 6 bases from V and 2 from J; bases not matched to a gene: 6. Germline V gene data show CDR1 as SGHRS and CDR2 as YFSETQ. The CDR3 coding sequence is TGCGCCAGCACAGCGAGACAGGGGCAAGAGACCCAGTACTTC. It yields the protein CASTARQGQETQYF.

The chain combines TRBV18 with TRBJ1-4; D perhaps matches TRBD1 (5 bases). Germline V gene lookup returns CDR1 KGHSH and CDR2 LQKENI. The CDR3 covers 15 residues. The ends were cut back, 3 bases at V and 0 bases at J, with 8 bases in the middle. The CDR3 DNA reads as TGTGCCAGCTCACCCGGGGCCACAACTAATGAAAAACTGTTTTTT. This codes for CASSPGATTNEKLFF.

The CDR3: CATSRELGASSPLHF. CDR3 DNA: TGTGCCACCAGCAGAGAGTTGGGGGCAAGTTCACCCCTCCACTTT. V gene TRBV15 combines with J gene TRBJ1-6; TRBD1 might be the D (6 bases). This CDR3 region has 15 residues. The germline V and J ends were trimmed by 0 bases and 9 bases, with 12 bases remaining between them. Germline CDR1 and CDR2: LNHNV and YYDKDF (reference sequence).

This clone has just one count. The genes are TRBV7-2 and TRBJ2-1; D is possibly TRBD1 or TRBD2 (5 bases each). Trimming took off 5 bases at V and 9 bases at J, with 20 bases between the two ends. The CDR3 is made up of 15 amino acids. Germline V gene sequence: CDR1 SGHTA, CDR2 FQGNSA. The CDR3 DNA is TGTGCCAGCAGCAGGGACGGAAACTCGGGCGGTGAGCAGTTCTTC. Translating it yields CASSRDGNSGGEQFF.

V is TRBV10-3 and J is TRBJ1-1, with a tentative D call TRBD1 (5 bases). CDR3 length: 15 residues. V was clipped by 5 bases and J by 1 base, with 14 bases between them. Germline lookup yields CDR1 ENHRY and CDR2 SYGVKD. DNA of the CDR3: TGTGCCATCAGTCAATCCCGACAGCAGAACACTGAAGCTTTCTTT. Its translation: CAISQSRQQNTEAFF.

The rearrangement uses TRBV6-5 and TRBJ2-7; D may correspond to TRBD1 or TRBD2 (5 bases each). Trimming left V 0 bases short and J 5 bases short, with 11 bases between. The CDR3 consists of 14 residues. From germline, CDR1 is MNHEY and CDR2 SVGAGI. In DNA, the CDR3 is TGTGCCAGCAGTTACTCGTTCAGGGACCACGAGCAGTACTTC. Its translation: CASSYSFRDHEQYF.

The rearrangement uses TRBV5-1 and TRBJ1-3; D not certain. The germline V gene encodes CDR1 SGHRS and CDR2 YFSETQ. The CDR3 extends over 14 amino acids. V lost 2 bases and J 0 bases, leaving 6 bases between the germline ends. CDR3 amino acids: CASSLRDSGNTIYF. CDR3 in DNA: TGCGCCAGCAGCTTACGGGACTCTGGAAACACCATATATTTT.

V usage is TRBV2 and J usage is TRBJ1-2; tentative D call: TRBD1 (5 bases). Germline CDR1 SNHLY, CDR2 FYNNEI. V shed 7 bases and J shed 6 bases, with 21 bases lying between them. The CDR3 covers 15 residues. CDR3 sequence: CASTSHRSYLDGYTF. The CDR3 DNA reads TGTGCCAGCACTTCCCACAGGTCTTATCTAGATGGCTACACCTTC.

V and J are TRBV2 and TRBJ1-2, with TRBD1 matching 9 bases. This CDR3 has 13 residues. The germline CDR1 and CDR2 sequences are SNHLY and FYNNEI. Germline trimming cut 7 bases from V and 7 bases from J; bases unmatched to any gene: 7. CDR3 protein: CASKGQGEGGYTF. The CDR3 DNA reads TGTGCCAGCAAGGGACAGGGCGAGGGTGGCTACACCTTC.

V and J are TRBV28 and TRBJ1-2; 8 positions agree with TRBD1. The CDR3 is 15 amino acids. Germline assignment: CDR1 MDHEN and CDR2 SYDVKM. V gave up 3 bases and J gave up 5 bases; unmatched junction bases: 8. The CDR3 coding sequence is TGTGCCAGCAGTTTTTCCTCAGGGGGCTTTTATGGCTACACCTTC. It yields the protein CASSFSSGGFYGYTF.

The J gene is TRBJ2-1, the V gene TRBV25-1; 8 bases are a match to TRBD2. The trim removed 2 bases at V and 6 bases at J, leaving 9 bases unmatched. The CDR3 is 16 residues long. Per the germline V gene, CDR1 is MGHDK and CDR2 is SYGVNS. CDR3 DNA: TGTGCCAGCAGTGAAAAGTTGGCGGGAGGAACCAATGAGCAGTTCTTC. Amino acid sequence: CASSEKLAGGTNEQFF.

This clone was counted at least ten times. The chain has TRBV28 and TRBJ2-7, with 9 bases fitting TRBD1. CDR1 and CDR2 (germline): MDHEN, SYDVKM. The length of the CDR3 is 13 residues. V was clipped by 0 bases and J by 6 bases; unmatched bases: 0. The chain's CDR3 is CASSLWTGGEQYF. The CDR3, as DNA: TGTGCCAGCAGTTTATGGACAGGGGGCGAGCAGTACTTC.

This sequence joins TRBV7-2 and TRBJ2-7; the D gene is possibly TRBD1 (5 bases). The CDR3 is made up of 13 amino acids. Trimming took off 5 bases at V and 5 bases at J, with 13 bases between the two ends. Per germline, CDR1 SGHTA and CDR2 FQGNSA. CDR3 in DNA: TGTGCCAGCAGCCCCCAGGGTATGCACGAGCAGTACTTC. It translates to CASSPQGMHEQYF.

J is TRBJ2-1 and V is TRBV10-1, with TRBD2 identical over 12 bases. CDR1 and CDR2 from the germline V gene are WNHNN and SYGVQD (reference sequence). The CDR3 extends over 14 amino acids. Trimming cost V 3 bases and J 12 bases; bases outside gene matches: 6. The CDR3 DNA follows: TGCGCCAGCAGTGATAGGCTAGCGGGGGGGAGGCAGTTCTTC. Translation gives CASSDRLAGGRQFF.

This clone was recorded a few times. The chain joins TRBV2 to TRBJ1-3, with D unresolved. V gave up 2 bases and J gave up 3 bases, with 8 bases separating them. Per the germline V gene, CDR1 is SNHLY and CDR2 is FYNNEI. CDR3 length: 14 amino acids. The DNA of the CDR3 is TGTGCCAGCAGTGAAATCGGTTTTGGAAACACCATATATTTT. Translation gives CASSEIGFGNTIYF.

CDR3 sequence: CASSLAASGSYEQYF. Here the CDR3 DNA reads TGTGCCAGCAGCTTAGCGGCTAGCGGGTCCTACGAGCAGTACTTC. This sequence joins TRBV7-2 and TRBJ2-7, with 8 bases aligning to TRBD2. Germline V gene lookup returns CDR1 SGHTA and CDR2 FQGNSA. J lost 1 base, V lost 0 bases, and 2 bases had no gene match. The CDR3 is 15 residues long.

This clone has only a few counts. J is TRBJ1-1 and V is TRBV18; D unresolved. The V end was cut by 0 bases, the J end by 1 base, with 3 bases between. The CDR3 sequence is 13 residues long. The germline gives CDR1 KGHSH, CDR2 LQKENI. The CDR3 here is CASSPPPNTEAFF. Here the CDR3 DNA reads TGTGCCAGCTCACCACCCCCGAACACTGAAGCTTTCTTT.

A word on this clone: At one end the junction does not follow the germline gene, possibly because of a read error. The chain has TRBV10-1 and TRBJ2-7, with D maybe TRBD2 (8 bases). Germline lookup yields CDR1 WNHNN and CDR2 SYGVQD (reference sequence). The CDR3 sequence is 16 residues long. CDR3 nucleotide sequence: TGCGCCAGCAATGAGGGGGCGGGAGGAAGCAAAGGCGAGCAGTACTTC. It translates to CASNEGAGGSKGEQYF.

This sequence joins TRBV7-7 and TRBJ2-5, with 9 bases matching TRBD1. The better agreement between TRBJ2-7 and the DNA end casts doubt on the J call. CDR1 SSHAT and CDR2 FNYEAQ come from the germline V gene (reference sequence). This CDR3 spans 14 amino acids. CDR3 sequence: CASSLGTGAYEQYF. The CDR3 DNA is TGTGCCAGCAGCTTAGGGACAGGGGCCTACGAGCAGTACTTC.

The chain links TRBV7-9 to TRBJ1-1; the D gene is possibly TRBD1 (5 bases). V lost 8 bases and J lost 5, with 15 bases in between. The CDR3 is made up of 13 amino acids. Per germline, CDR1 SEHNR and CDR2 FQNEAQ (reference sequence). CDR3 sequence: CASAPGGRTEAFF. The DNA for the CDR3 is TGTGCCAGCGCCCCGGGGGGGAGGACTGAAGCTTTCTTT.

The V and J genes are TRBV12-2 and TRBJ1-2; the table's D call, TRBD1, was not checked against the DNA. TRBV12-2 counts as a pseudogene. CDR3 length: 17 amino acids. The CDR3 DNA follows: TGTGCAAGTCGCTTAGCGATAGTCAGTTGGACAAACTATGGCTACACCTTC. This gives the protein CASRLAIVSWTNYGYTF.

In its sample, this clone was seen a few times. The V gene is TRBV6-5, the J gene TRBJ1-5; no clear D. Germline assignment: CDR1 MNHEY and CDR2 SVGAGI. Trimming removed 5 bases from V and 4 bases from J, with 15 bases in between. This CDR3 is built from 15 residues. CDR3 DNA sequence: TGTGCCAGCAGTGCGACCCTATGGGCAAATCAGCCCCAGCATTTT. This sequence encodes CASSATLWANQPQHF.

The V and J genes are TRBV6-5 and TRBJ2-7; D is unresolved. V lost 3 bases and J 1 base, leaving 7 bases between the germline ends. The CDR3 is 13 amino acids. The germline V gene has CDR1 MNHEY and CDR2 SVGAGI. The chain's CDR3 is CASSYRRSYEQYF. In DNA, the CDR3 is TGTGCCAGCAGTTATAGGCGTTCCTACGAGCAGTACTTC.

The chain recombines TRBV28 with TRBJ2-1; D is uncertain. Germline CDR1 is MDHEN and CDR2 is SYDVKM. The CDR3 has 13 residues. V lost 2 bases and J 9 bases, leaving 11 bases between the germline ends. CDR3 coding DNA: TGTGCCAGCAGTTTAGGGTGGGTAGCTGAGCAGTTCTTC. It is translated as CASSLGWVAEQFF.

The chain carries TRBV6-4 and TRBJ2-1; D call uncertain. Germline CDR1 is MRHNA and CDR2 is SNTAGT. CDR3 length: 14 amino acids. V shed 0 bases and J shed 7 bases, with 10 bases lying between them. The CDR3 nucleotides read TGTGCCAGCAGTGACTCACCCGCGCGGAATGAGCAGTTCTTC. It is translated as CASSDSPARNEQFF.